The clone carrying this T cell receptor beta chain was recorded a few times. One entry per CDR3 protein, called by TCRdb with MiXCR from the RT-PCR reads. Of approximately 720,000 distinct CDR3 sequences detected, about 14% appear once; the ten largest clones hold about 3.9%. This CDR3 is 15 amino acids long. With 5 bases removed from V and 7 bases from J, the gap between germline ends came to 17 bases. From germline, CDR1 is MGHDK and CDR2 SYGVNS. The TCR comes from a female donor in good health, serving as a healthy control. This chain links TRBV25-1 with TRBJ2-2; D possibly uses TRBD1 or TRBD2 (5 bases each). Sample: memory CD4+ T cells from blood. CDR3 region: CASSPGQGRGGELFF. CDR3 DNA: TGTGCCAGCAGTCCCGGGCAGGGACGGGGCGGGGAGCTGTTTTTT. The full variable domain, its missing parts supplied by reference TRBV25-1 and TRBJ2-2, is EADIYQTPRYLVIGTGKKITLECSQTMGHDKMYWYQQDPGMELHLIHYSYGVNSTEKGDLSSESTVSRIRTEHFPLTLESARPSHTSQYLCASSPGQGRGGELFFGEGSRLTVL.